This T cell receptor (beta chain) originates from a study of beta chain features in type 1 diabetes. The entirety of the isolated RNA underwent reverse transcription, so expressed TCRB transcripts were sequenced. Sequenced by immunoSEQ multiplex PCR; TCRdb stores in-frame clones only, minus some. The table includes a few hundred thousand clones, 30% detected once. About this clone: The antigen is not known.

The V and J ends lost 4 bases and 3 bases, in that order; junction bases with no gene match: 6. The V gene's germline CDR1 is SGHAT and CDR2 FQNNGV. The CDR3 loop spans 15 amino acids. Overall study results and limits: In every one of the four CD4+ subsets, TCRB CDR3s were moderately but significantly shorter in Type 1 diabetes patients.

The gene calls are TRBV11-2 and TRBJ2-1; 7 nucleotides align to TRBD1. Material for sequencing was naive CD4+ T cells from blood. This receptor was taken from a man between 18 and 35 years old in good health. The CDR3 region is CASSSPRGIYNEQFF. The CDR3 coding sequence is TGTGCCAGCAGCTCACCCAGGGGGATCTACAATGAGCAGTTCTTC.